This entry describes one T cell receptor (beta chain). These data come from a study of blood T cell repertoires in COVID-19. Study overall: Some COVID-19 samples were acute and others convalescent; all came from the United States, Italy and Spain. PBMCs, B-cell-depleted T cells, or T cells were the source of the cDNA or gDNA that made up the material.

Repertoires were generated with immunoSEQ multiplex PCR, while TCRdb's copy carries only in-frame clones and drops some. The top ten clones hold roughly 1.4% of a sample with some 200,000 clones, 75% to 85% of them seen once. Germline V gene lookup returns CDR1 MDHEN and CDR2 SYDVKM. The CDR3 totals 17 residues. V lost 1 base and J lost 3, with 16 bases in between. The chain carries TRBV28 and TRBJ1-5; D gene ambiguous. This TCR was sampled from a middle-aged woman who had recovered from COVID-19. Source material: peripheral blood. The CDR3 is CASSLFITSTANQPQHF. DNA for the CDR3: TGTGCCAGCAGTTTATTCATTACGTCGACTGCCAATCAGCCCCAGCATTTT.